The rows below give T cell receptor beta chains drawn from one sample of a study of cytomegalovirus exposure and HLA in healthy donors. Libraries were prepared by immunoSEQ multiplex PCR; TCRdb keeps only in-frame clonotypes and omits some of them. The table lists around 140,000 clones, roughly two thirds of them singletons. Sequencing used PBMCs. Receptors were obtained from a male donor in good health and CMV-seronegative. The CDR3 runs from the conserved cysteine through the conserved F or W. D genes are given only for firm matches. The size field is filled for only some rows; it gives once, few, many or a size class.

-,TRBV7-9,-,TRBJ1-1,CASAVIQGRTEAFF,TGTGCCAGCGCCGTAATCCAGGGAAGGACTGAAGCTTTCTTT
few,TRBV20-1,-,TRBJ1-2,CSAALKGGYTF,TGCAGTGCTGCACTCAAGGGGGGCTACACCTTC
once,TRBV12-5,-,TRBJ1-3,CASGLGPSGNTIYF,TGTGCTAGTGGTTTGGGTCCGTCTGGAAACACCATATATTTT
-,TRBV7-6,-,TRBJ1-2,CASSLEADGGYGYTF,TGTGCCAGCAGCTTAGAGGCTGACGGGGGCTATGGCTACACCTTC
few,TRBV30,TRBD1,TRBJ1-5,CAWSVPRGLNQPQHF,TGTGCCTGGAGTGTACCCAGGGGGCTCAATCAGCCCCAGCATTTT
-,TRBV29-1,-,TRBJ1-2,CSVARQGGYGYTF,TGCAGCGTTGCCCGGCAGGGCGGCTATGGCTACACCTTC
few,TRBV4-2,TRBD1,TRBJ1-1,CASSGRGQLNTEAFF,TGTGCCAGCAGCGGACGGGGACAGTTGAACACTGAAGCTTTCTTT
few,TRBV4-1,TRBD2,TRBJ2-2,CASSKTLLAGGLTGELFF,TGCGCCAGCAGCAAAACCCTGCTAGCGGGGGGCCTCACCGGGGAGCTGTTTTTT
-,TRBV7-8,-,TRBJ2-1,CASSPTVPLNNEQFF,TGTGCCAGCAGCCCGACAGTCCCCCTGAACAATGAGCAGTTCTTC
few,TRBV16,-,TRBJ1-1,CASSGGGVGTEAFF,TGTGCCAGCAGCGGAGGGGGGGTAGGCACTGAAGCTTTCTTT
few,TRBV29-1,TRBD2,TRBJ2-7,CSVDLLAGASYEQYF,TGCAGCGTTGATTTACTAGCGGGGGCTTCCTACGAGCAGTACTTC
once,TRBV5-1,TRBD1,TRBJ1-2,CASSGQGSGRFNYGYTF,TGCGCCAGCAGCGGACAGGGGAGCGGCCGGTTTAACTATGGCTACACCTTC
-,TRBV28,TRBD1,TRBJ1-4,CASSVTGGGEKLFF,TGTGCCAGCAGCGTGACAGGGGGTGGTGAAAAACTGTTTTTT
few,TRBV5-1,TRBD2,TRBJ2-7,CASSFTSGGPTYEQYF,TGCGCCAGCAGCTTTACTAGCGGGGGGCCGACCTACGAGCAGTACTTC
few,TRBV6-1,TRBD1,TRBJ1-1,CASRDRGMNTEAFF,TGTGCCAGCAGGGACAGGGGGATGAACACTGAAGCTTTCTTT
-,TRBV28,-,TRBJ2-7,CASTGAPSYEQYF,TGTGCCAGCACAGGGGCCCCATCCTACGAGCAGTACTTC
-,TRBV9,TRBD2,TRBJ2-5,CASSVDLAGGGTQYF,TGTGCCAGCAGCGTGGATTTAGCGGGGGGGGGAACGCAGTACTTC
-,TRBV4-2,TRBD2,TRBJ2-3,CASSQDASGVTDTQYF,TGTGCCAGCAGCCAAGACGCTAGCGGGGTAACAGATACGCAGTATTTT
-,TRBV28,TRBD2,TRBJ2-3,CASSLLPSGGGTQYF,TGTGCCAGCAGTTTACTACCTAGCGGGGGGGGTACGCAGTATTTT
-,TRBV18,-,TRBJ2-7,CASSPLRDYEQYF,TGTGCCAGCTCACCACTGCGGGATTACGAGCAGTACTTC
-,TRBV19,-,TRBJ1-5,CASKRAETLYQPQHF,TGTGCCAGTAAGCGAGCCGAAACCCTTTATCAGCCCCAGCATTTT
-,TRBV19,TRBD1,TRBJ1-6,CASSMTTGGYNSPLHF,TGTGCCAGTAGTATGACGACAGGGGGTTACAATTCACCCCTCCACTTT
few,TRBV27,-,TRBJ1-2,CASAPSVSNSMYGYTF,TGTGCCAGCGCCCCTTCGGTTTCTAACAGTATGTATGGCTACACCTTC
few,TRBV7-9,-,TRBJ1-1,CASSLSSSTGGTEAFF,TGTGCCAGCAGCTTAAGTTCTTCTACCGGAGGCACTGAAGCTTTCTTT
-,TRBV5-6,-,TRBJ2-1,CASSLRGGPIYNEQFF,TGTGCCAGCAGCTTGAGGGGGGGACCCATCTACAATGAGCAGTTCTTC
-,TRBV28,TRBD1,TRBJ1-6,CASSLRTGDGSPLHF,TGTGCCAGCAGTTTGAGGACAGGGGATGGTTCACCCCTCCACTTT
few,TRBV29-1,TRBD2,TRBJ2-3,CSAMGSKTSGGLDTQYF,TGCAGCGCAATGGGGAGTAAGACTAGCGGGGGCCTCGATACGCAGTATTTT
few,TRBV5-1,-,TRBJ1-1,CASSLGARMNTEAFF,TGCGCCAGCAGCTTGGGGGCACGCATGAACACTGAAGCTTTCTTT
-,TRBV11-1,TRBD1,TRBJ1-1,CASGSGQGANTEAFF,TGTGCCAGCGGGTCGGGACAGGGGGCGAACACTGAAGCTTTCTTT
-,TRBV18,-,TRBJ2-5,CASSPSYGDQETQYF,TGTGCCAGCTCACCAAGCTACGGTGATCAAGAGACCCAGTACTTC
few,TRBV4-1,-,TRBJ1-5,CASSHRMGGESNQPQHF,TGCGCCAGCAGCCATCGGATGGGGGGTGAGAGCAATCAGCCCCAGCATTTT
-,TRBV5-1,-,TRBJ2-2,CASSRTGGTGELFF,TGCGCCAGCAGCCGAACCGGAGGGACCGGGGAGCTGTTTTTT
-,TRBV6-6,TRBD2,TRBJ2-7,CASSYSASGDYEQYF,TGTGCCAGCAGTTACTCGGCTAGCGGGGACTACGAGCAGTACTTC
-,TRBV7-2,-,TRBJ2-3,CASSSLRGEDTQYF,TGTGCCAGCAGCTCTCTGCGGGGTGAGGATACGCAGTATTTT
-,TRBV2,-,TRBJ2-5,CASGGHQETQYF,TGTGCCAGCGGAGGGCACCAAGAGACCCAGTACTTC
-,TRBV19,-,TRBJ1-1,CASSIDQVPSEAFF,TGTGCCAGTAGTATAGATCAGGTACCCTCGGAAGCTTTCTTT
-,TRBV29-1,TRBD1,TRBJ1-1,CSVAPQGGFGNTEAFF,TGCAGCGTTGCACCACAGGGGGGGTTTGGGAACACTGAAGCTTTCTTT
-,TRBV15,-,TRBJ1-5,CATSRDSGSQPQHF,TGTGCCACCAGCAGGGATTCGGGGAGTCAGCCCCAGCATTTT
once,TRBV27,TRBD2,TRBJ2-4,CASQLRSGLAGGVGNIQYF,TGTGCCAGCCAACTACGATCAGGACTAGCGGGGGGGGTAGGAAACATTCAGTACTTC
-,TRBV5-4,-,TRBJ1-4,CASSLSFDEKLFF,TGTGCCAGCAGCCTCTCGTTCGATGAAAAACTGTTTTTT
-,TRBV19,TRBD1,TRBJ1-5,CASSIDSGQGWSNQPQHF,TGTGCCAGTAGTATAGATTCGGGACAGGGCTGGAGCAATCAGCCCCAGCATTTT
-,TRBV12-1,-,TRBJ1-6,CASSTSRGPSPLHF,TGTGCCAGCAGCACCAGTAGGGGGCCTTCACCCCTCCACTTT
-,TRBV7-9,TRBD1,TRBJ1-1,CASSFPTGVLRRTEAFF,TGTGCCAGCAGCTTCCCCACAGGGGTTTTGCGAAGGACTGAAGCTTTCTTT
once,TRBV28,TRBD1,TRBJ2-7,CASSLNGAGTGGEQYF,TGTGCCAGCAGTTTGAATGGGGCCGGGACAGGGGGCGAGCAGTACTTC
-,TRBV12-5,-,TRBJ1-3,CASGPLSNTIYF,TGTGCTAGTGGTCCCCTCTCAAACACCATATATTTT
-,TRBV9,-,TRBJ1-2,CASSVDPRRAYGYTF,TGTGCCAGCAGCGTAGATCCACGGCGGGCTTATGGCTACACCTTC
-,TRBV11-2,-,TRBJ1-1,CASSRGRGLNTEAFF,TGTGCCAGCAGCCGTGGACGGGGATTGAACACTGAAGCTTTCTTT
-,TRBV13,-,TRBJ1-5,CASSLGRSPNQPQHF,TGTGCCAGCAGCTTAGGCCGAAGCCCCAATCAGCCCCAGCATTTT
-,TRBV19,TRBD1,TRBJ2-6,CASSTTQGVPYSGANVLTF,TGTGCCAGTAGTACCACACAGGGGGTCCCCTACTCTGGGGCCAACGTCCTGACTTTC
-,TRBV19,TRBD2,TRBJ2-7,CASSIQRGPSEQYF,TGTGCCAGTAGTATCCAGCGGGGGCCTTCCGAGCAGTACTTC
-,TRBV11-2,-,TRBJ1-4,CASSLRGGSEKLFF,TGTGCCAGCAGCTTACGGGGGGGGAGTGAAAAACTGTTTTTT
-,TRBV14,-,TRBJ1-1,CASSRGGSNTEAFF,TGTGCCAGCAGCCGGGGAGGCTCGAACACTGAAGCTTTCTTT
once,TRBV19,TRBD1,TRBJ2-7,CASSMGQTNEQYF,TGTGCCAGTAGTATGGGACAGACTAACGAGCAGTACTTC